These 11 T cell receptor beta chains originate from one sample sequenced in a study of response to subunit inactivated influenza vaccine. One entry per CDR3 protein results from TCRdb running MiXCR on the RT-PCR reads. The data show 500,000 to 600,000 distinct CDR3 sequences, about 17% seen once. The sequencing here drew on CD4+ T cells sorted from PBMCs, taken roughly 24 months after vaccination. The receptors derive from a man between 50 and 69 years old who received an inactivated influenza vaccine.

The rearrangement joins TRBV20-1 to TRBJ2-1; tentatively, D is TRBD1 (6 bases). The CDR3 is 14 residues long. V lost 2 bases and J lost 5, with 13 bases in between. CDR1 DFQATT and CDR2 SNEGSKA come from the germline V gene (reference sequence). DNA for the CDR3: TGCAGTGCTAGACAGGGGAGTGGAGACAATGAGCAGTTCTTC. It specifies CSARQGSGDNEQFF.

This clonotype was observed many times. The chain uses TRBV12-3 or TRBV12-4 and TRBJ2-1; TRBD1 aligns across 7 bases. The V and J ends lost 2 bases and 4 bases, in that order; junction bases with no gene match: 2. The CDR3 runs 14 residues. The CDR3 DNA sequence: TGTGCCAGCAGTTTACCACAGGGGTACAATGAGCAGTTCTTC. Amino acid sequence: CASSLPQGYNEQFF.

This rearrangement joins TRBV5-6 to TRBJ2-5, with 8 positions matching TRBD2. CDR3 length: 16 residues. CDR1 SGHDT and CDR2 YYEEEE come from the germline V gene. V trimming: 4 bases; J trimming: 0 bases; junction bases outside the gene matches: 8. This CDR3 reads CASSPLRGGYQETQYF. As DNA, the CDR3 is TGTGCCAGCAGCCCCCTCCGGGGGGGGTACCAAGAGACCCAGTACTTC.

This clonotype was observed a handful of times. The chain recombines TRBV4-2 with TRBJ1-2, with TRBD1 as a possible D gene (5 bases). The length of the CDR3 is 14 residues. V was shortened by 1 base and J by 4 bases, with 10 bases between the two germline ends. CDR1 is LGHNA and CDR2 is YNFKEQ in the germline V gene. The CDR3, as DNA: TGTGCCAGCAGCCAAGGACAGCTTATCTATGGCTACACCTTC. Its protein product is CASSQGQLIYGYTF.

This clonotype was counted a few times. J is TRBJ2-2 and V is TRBV5-1; 8 nucleotides agree with TRBD1. The CDR3 loop spans 17 amino acids. In germline, CDR1 is SGHRS, CDR2 YFSETQ. V shed 4 bases, J shed 4 bases, and the junction held 12 bases outside the gene matches. CDR3 sequence: CASSTGQAAGRTGELFF. The CDR3 DNA reads TGCGCCAGCAGCACGGGACAGGCCGCCGGTCGCACCGGGGAGCTGTTTTTT.

This clonotype has more than one count but fewer than ten. The J gene is TRBJ2-3, the V gene TRBV30, with D hard to call. This CDR3 region has 13 residues. V lost 0 bases, J lost 2 bases, and 6 bases lay in between. Germline CDR1 is GTSNPN and CDR2 is SVGIG (reference sequence). CDR3 bases: TGTGCCTGGAGTGTTTCGAACACAGATACGCAGTATTTT. Amino acids: CAWSVSNTDTQYF.

This chain links TRBV30 with TRBJ1-1; possibly TRBD1 for D (5 bases). Per the germline V gene, CDR1 is GTSNPN and CDR2 is SVGIG (reference sequence). The CDR3 is made up of 14 amino acids. The V and J ends lost 3 bases and 1 base respectively, with 12 bases between them. This chain's CDR3 is CAWSAVGGNTEAFF. The CDR3, as DNA: TGTGCCTGGAGCGCGGTTGGGGGGAACACTGAAGCTTTCTTT.

This clonotype was recorded at least ten times. The genes are TRBV7-7 and TRBJ2-5, with 10 bases aligning to TRBD2. Germline V gene sequence: CDR1 SSHAT, CDR2 FNYEAQ (reference sequence). The junction had 11 bases not matched to a gene; V was cut back by 8 bases and J by 5 bases. This CDR3 region has 15 residues. The CDR3 sequence is CASASGRALKETQYF. CDR3 sequence (DNA): TGTGCCAGCGCCAGCGGGAGGGCCCTTAAGGAGACCCAGTACTTC.

This clonotype was counted only a few times. This sequence joins TRBV29-1 and TRBJ2-3; no firm D call. V lost 6 bases, J lost 3 bases, and 16 bases lay in between. Per the germline V gene, CDR1 is SQVTM and CDR2 is ANQGSEA. This CDR3 has 14 residues. In DNA form, the CDR3 reads TGCAGCGTCCGTGAAGACACCACGACAGATACGCAGTATTTT. It yields the protein CSVREDTTTDTQYF.

This clonotype was detected a few times. The genes are TRBV15 and TRBJ1-1; D is uncertain. The CDR3 runs 13 residues. V gave up 1 base and J gave up 4 bases, with 7 bases separating them. Germline assignment: CDR1 LNHNV and CDR2 YYDKDF (reference sequence). The CDR3 loop reads CATSRGRITEAFF. The CDR3 DNA sequence: TGTGCCACCAGCAGAGGCAGGATCACTGAAGCTTTCTTT.

There are a few counts of this clonotype. The chain combines TRBV5-1 with TRBJ1-4; the D is unclear. The germline V gene encodes CDR1 SGHRS and CDR2 YFSETQ. The CDR3 runs to 14 residues. Trimming shortened V by 4 bases and J by 0 bases, and 7 bases separated the two germline ends. The CDR3 spells CASSLTSTNEKLFF. Written as DNA, the CDR3 is TGCGCCAGCAGCCTGACATCAACTAATGAAAAACTGTTTTTT.